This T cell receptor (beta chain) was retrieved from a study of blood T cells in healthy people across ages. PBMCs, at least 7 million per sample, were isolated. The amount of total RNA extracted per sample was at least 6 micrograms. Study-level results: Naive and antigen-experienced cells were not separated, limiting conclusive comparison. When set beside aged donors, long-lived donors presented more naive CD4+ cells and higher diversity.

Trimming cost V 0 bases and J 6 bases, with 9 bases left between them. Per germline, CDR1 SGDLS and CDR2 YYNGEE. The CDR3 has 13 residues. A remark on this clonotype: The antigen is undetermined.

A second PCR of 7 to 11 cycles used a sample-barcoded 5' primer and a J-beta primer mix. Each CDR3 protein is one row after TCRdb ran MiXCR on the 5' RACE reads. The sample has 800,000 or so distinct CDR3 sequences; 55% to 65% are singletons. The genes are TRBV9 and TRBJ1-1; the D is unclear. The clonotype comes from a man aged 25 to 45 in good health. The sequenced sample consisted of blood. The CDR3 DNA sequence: TGTGCCAGCAGCGTAGATGCGAAACCTGAAGCTTTCTTT. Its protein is CASSVDAKPEAFF.